These 26 T cell receptor beta chains came from one sample sequenced in a study of blood T cell repertoires in COVID-19. Profiled with immunoSEQ multiplex PCR; TCRdb holds only in-frame clones, not every one. The data contain 150,000 to 200,000 clones, over 80% of them singletons. Sequencing was done on a sample of peripheral blood. These TCRs come from a woman in her 70s with COVID-19, enrolled during active disease.

J is TRBJ2-7 and V is TRBV10-3; 8 bases align to TRBD1. Germline lookup yields CDR1 ENHRY and CDR2 SYGVKD. Trimming at V came to 7 bases and at J to 0 bases, leaving 8 bases not matched to a gene. This CDR3 has 15 amino acids. The CDR3: CAIKGDRRNSYEQYF. The CDR3 bases are TGTGCCATCAAGGGGGACAGGCGGAACTCCTACGAGCAGTACTTC.

The chain is built from TRBV28 and TRBJ2-7; 9 bases match TRBD2. Germline CDR1 reads MDHEN; CDR2 reads SYDVKM. With V trimmed by 5 bases and J by 5 bases, 4 bases remained unmatched. The CDR3 runs 13 residues. The CDR3 reads CASSPGTSHEQYF. In DNA, the CDR3 is TGTGCCAGCAGTCCTGGGACTAGCCACGAGCAGTACTTC.

This sequence joins TRBV18 and TRBJ1-4, with D maybe TRBD1 (6 bases). Trimming removed 5 bases from V and 7 bases from J, with 14 bases in between. CDR1 is KGHSH and CDR2 is LQKENI in the germline V gene. The CDR3 loop spans 14 amino acids. CDR3 DNA: TGTGCCAGCTCAGCCGGACAGAAGGGTGAAAAACTGTTTTTT. It codes for CASSAGQKGEKLFF.

This clone has just a few counts. The rearrangement links TRBV30 to TRBJ2-1, with 11 positions matching TRBD2. Germline CDR1 is GTSNPN and CDR2 is SVGIG (reference sequence). The CDR3 loop spans 15 amino acids. J gave up 4 bases and V 4 bases, and 6 bases lay outside the gene matches. CDR3 coding DNA: TGTGCCTGGACCTCTCTAGCGGGAGGTTACAATGAGCAGTTCTTC. It specifies CAWTSLAGGYNEQFF.

In this sample, this clone turned up once. V and J are TRBV27 and TRBJ2-2, with 7 positions matching TRBD1. The CDR3 contains 17 residues. J gave up 3 bases and V 6 bases, and 13 bases lay outside the gene matches. CDR1 is MNHEY and CDR2 is SMNVEV in the germline V gene (reference sequence). CDR3 protein: CASSFFSVGQHTGELFF. The CDR3 nucleotides are TGTGCCAGCAGCTTTTTCTCCGTGGGACAGCACACCGGGGAGCTGTTTTTT.

This clone was recorded once. The chain uses TRBV28 and TRBJ2-3; 12 bases are shared with TRBD2. CDR3 length: 19 amino acids. V shed 2 bases, J shed 2 bases, and the junction held 11 bases outside the gene matches. Per germline, CDR1 MDHEN and CDR2 SYDVKM. CDR3 protein: CASSLIGLAGGSPTDTQYF. The CDR3, as DNA: TGTGCCAGCAGTTTAATCGGGCTAGCGGGAGGGTCGCCCACAGATACGCAGTATTTT.

The J gene is TRBJ1-5, the V gene TRBV19, with D unclear. CDR1 is LNHDA, CDR2 SQIVND, per germline (reference sequence). V lost 5 bases and J 4 bases, leaving 9 bases between the germline ends. This CDR3 has 13 residues. For the CDR3, the DNA is TGTGCCAGTAGTGAGGCAGCAAATCAGCCCCAGCATTTT. Protein sequence: CASSEAANQPQHF.

This sequence joins TRBV28 and TRBJ1-4, with D hard to call. This CDR3 has 12 amino acids. The germline V gene encodes CDR1 MDHEN and CDR2 SYDVKM. Between the trimmed V and J ends, which lost 2 bases and 5 bases, there was a span of 3 bases. The CDR3 spells CASSLLNEKLFF. CDR3 in DNA: TGTGCCAGCAGTTTACTGAATGAAAAACTGTTTTTT.

The J gene is TRBJ1-6, the V gene TRBV6-5; 9 positions match TRBD1. CDR3 length: 16 residues. CDR1 and CDR2 (germline): MNHEY, SVGAGI. Trimming cost V 2 bases and J 9 bases; bases outside gene matches: 8. The CDR3 DNA sequence: TGTGCCAGCAGTTACACCGGACAGGGGAATATTTCACCCCTCCACTTT. It codes for CASSYTGQGNISPLHF.

V is TRBV18 and J is TRBJ1-1; possibly TRBD1 for D (6 bases). CDR1 and CDR2 (germline): KGHSH, LQKENI. The CDR3 is made up of 15 amino acids. V dropped 2 bases and J dropped 6 bases, with 16 bases sitting between them. CDR3 in amino acids: CASSPILSGDAEAFF. The CDR3 DNA sequence: TGTGCCAGCTCACCAATTTTGTCAGGGGACGCTGAAGCTTTCTTT.

The chain uses TRBV30 and TRBJ2-7, with 7 bases lining up with TRBD2. V trimming: 6 bases; J trimming: 3 bases; junction bases outside the gene matches: 11. CDR3 length equals 14 residues. Per the germline V gene, CDR1 is GTSNPN and CDR2 is SVGIG (reference sequence). CDR3 loop: CACPGTTGRYEQYF. For the CDR3, the DNA is TGTGCCTGTCCTGGGACTACCGGCCGCTACGAGCAGTACTTC.

This clone was observed a single time. The chain joins TRBV19 to TRBJ2-1; D unresolved. Germline-derived CDR1 and CDR2 are LNHDA and SQIVND (reference sequence). Trimming removed 0 bases from V and 8 bases from J, with 11 bases in between. The CDR3 covers 14 residues. CDR3 DNA sequence: TGTGCCAGTAGTATAGAATCCCCCGCGTATGAGCAGTTCTTC. This gives the protein CASSIESPAYEQFF.

This clone has just a few counts. This chain connects TRBV28 to TRBJ1-2; 9 nucleotides line up with TRBD1. Germline CDR1 is MDHEN and CDR2 is SYDVKM. This CDR3 comprises 14 residues. The V segment lost 6 bases and the J segment 4 bases; nucleotides outside the gene matches: 6. Written as DNA, the CDR3 is TGTGCCAGCAGAACCGGGACAGGGTTCTATGGCTACACCTTC. It is translated as CASRTGTGFYGYTF.

This chain connects TRBV12-2 to TRBJ2-1; TRBD2 is the table's D call, not checked against the DNA. TRBV12-2 is listed as a pseudogene. The length of the CDR3 is 16 residues. The CDR3 sequence is CASRSSGSNSYNEQFF. For the CDR3, the DNA is TGTGCAAGTCGTAGTAGCGGGAGCAACTCCTACAATGAGCAGTTCTTC.

This clone is a singleton in its sample. The chain is built from TRBV3-1 (or the pseudogene TRBV3-2) and TRBJ2-2, with D perhaps matching TRBD2 (6 bases). The germline V gene has CDR1 LGHDT and CDR2 YNNKEL (reference sequence). V dropped 7 bases and J dropped 2 bases, with 14 bases sitting between them. The CDR3 is made up of 15 amino acids. In nucleotides, the CDR3 is TGTGCCAGCATGGGAGGAGGCCCCAACACCGGGGAGCTGTTTTTT. As protein: CASMGGGPNTGELFF.

The chain joins TRBV4-1 to TRBJ2-1; 12 bases are a match to TRBD2. In germline, CDR1 is MGHRA, CDR2 YSYEKL. CDR3 length: 18 amino acids. Germline trimming cut 1 base from V and 7 bases from J; bases unmatched to any gene: 11. CDR3 sequence (DNA): TGCGCCAGCAGCCAAGTCGATATAGGACTAGCGGGACCTAATGAGCAGTTCTTC. Translation gives CASSQVDIGLAGPNEQFF.

The V and J genes are TRBV7-8 and TRBJ1-1; maybe TRBD1 (5 bases). The V end lost 4 bases, the J end lost 4 bases, and 10 bases lay between the germline ends. Germline V gives CDR1 SGHVS, CDR2 FQNEAQ. This CDR3 has 13 amino acids. The CDR3 spells CASSSRGGTEAFF. CDR3 sequence (DNA): TGTGCCAGCAGCTCTCGGGGGGGCACTGAAGCTTTCTTT.

V usage is TRBV5-8 and J usage is TRBJ2-7; 11 nucleotides align to TRBD2. There are 14 residues in the CDR3. V lost 5 bases and J lost 0; bases outside the gene matches: 1. The germline CDR1 and CDR2 sequences are SGHTS and YDEGEE. The CDR3 DNA follows: TGTGCCAGCAGTAGCGGGAGGGCCTCCTACGAGCAGTACTTC. Translated: CASSSGRASYEQYF.

The chain is built from TRBV5-4 and TRBJ1-2; D not resolved. The CDR3 is made up of 13 amino acids. Between the trimmed V and J ends, which lost 7 bases and 4 bases, there was a span of 14 bases. CDR1 SGHNT and CDR2 YYREEE come from the germline V gene (reference sequence). CDR3 DNA: TGTGCCAGCTCGCGCGGCTCGACCTATGGCTACACCTTC. It yields the protein CASSRGSTYGYTF.

V gene TRBV10-2 combines with J gene TRBJ1-1, with TRBD1 identical over 7 bases. Germline V gives CDR1 WSHSY, CDR2 SAAADI. The CDR3 consists of 12 residues. After removal of 7 bases from V and 7 bases from J, the junction contained 6 bases not matched to a gene. As DNA, the CDR3 is TGCGCCAGCACCGAGGGGGCGAGTGAAGCTTTCTTT. Translated, it gives CASTEGASEAFF.

The CDR3 bases are TGTGCCAGCTCACCAAGCGACGGAAACAATGAGCAGTTCTTC. Translation: CASSPSDGNNEQFF. V is TRBV18 and J is TRBJ2-1, with D hard to call. Between the trimmed V and J ends, which lost 2 bases and 5 bases, there was a span of 10 bases. This CDR3 spans 14 amino acids. The V gene's germline CDR1 is KGHSH and CDR2 LQKENI.

The CDR3 sequence: CASSSWVGFNSPLHF. DNA of the CDR3: TGTGCCAGCAGCTCCTGGGTGGGCTTCAATTCACCCCTCCACTTT. V gene TRBV7-8 combines with J gene TRBJ1-6, with D hard to call. V dropped 4 bases and J dropped 7 bases, with 14 bases sitting between them. The germline V gene has CDR1 SGHVS and CDR2 FQNEAQ. This CDR3 is 15 amino acids long.

This rearrangement joins TRBV7-9 to TRBJ2-2; D is possibly TRBD1 (5 bases). This CDR3 region has 15 residues. The germline CDR1 and CDR2 sequences are SEHNR and FQNEAQ (reference sequence). Trimming removed 2 bases at V and 2 bases at J, with 9 bases between. CDR3 region: CASSLIDRNTGELFF. CDR3 nucleotides: TGTGCCAGCAGCTTAATAGACAGAAACACCGGGGAGCTGTTTTTT.

This rearrangement joins TRBV18 to TRBJ1-5, with TRBD1 matching over 7 bases. V lost 4 bases to trimming and J lost 5 bases; unmatched junction nucleotides: 5. Germline CDR1 KGHSH, CDR2 LQKENI. The CDR3 totals 14 residues. CDR3 sequence reads: CASSQQGMDQPQHF. The CDR3 DNA reads as TGTGCCAGCTCACAACAGGGGATGGATCAGCCCCAGCATTTT. The full variable domain, with the rest looked up from reference TRBV18 and TRBJ1-5, is NAGVMQNPRHLVRRRGQEARLRCSPMKGHSHVYWYRQLPEEGLKFMVYLQKENIIDESGMPKERFSAEFPKEGPSILRIQQVVRGDSAAYFCASSQQGMDQPQHFGDGTRLSIL.

The chain employs TRBV18 and TRBJ2-5; 9 positions agree with TRBD1. Germline V gene sequence: CDR1 KGHSH, CDR2 LQKENI. The trim removed 7 bases at V and 5 bases at J, leaving 5 bases unmatched. This CDR3 spans 13 amino acids. The CDR3 DNA is TGTGCCAGCTTACAGGGGGCGTTGGAGACCCAGTACTTC. Its translation is CASLQGALETQYF.

Only one count was recorded for this clone. V and J are TRBV7-2 and TRBJ2-7, with 8 positions matching TRBD2. J was trimmed by 1 base and V by 4 bases; bases with no gene match: 6. The length of the CDR3 is 15 residues. Germline CDR1 and CDR2: SGHTA and FQGNSA. CDR3 bases: TGTGCCAGCAGCTACTTTCCGGGAGGGTCCTACGAGCAGTACTTC. Translating gives CASSYFPGGSYEQYF. The full variable domain, rest sourced from reference TRBV7-2 and TRBJ2-7, is GAGVSQSPSNKVTEKGKDVELRCDPISGHTALYWYRQSLGQGLEFLIYFQGNSAPDKSGLPSDRFSAERTGGSVSTLTIQRTQQEDSAVYLCASSYFPGGSYEQYFGPGTRLTVT.